This entry describes one T cell receptor beta chain. No cognate antigen has been identified for it. The junction departs from the called germline gene at one end, perhaps through a read error. The CDR3 regions of human TCRbeta chains were subjected to immunosequencing. In the source study's methods: TCRs in the repertoires were matched against a reference library of SARS-CoV-2-specific TCRs that had been generated with the MIRA antigen-specificity platform. Breadth meant the fraction of unique TCRs that were SARS-CoV-2-associated, whereas depth meant the fraction of total T cells that were SARS-CoV-2-associated. Using the MIRA data, each spike-specific TCR was assigned both to the spike region to which the TCR was reactive and to a CD4 or CD8 class. Log10-transformed breadth and depth values were compared by one-way ANOVA with Sidak's multiple comparisons tests. TCRdb mirrors the immuneACCESS table, restricted to in-frame sequences. Some clones are absent from its copies; in checked studies, under half trace to an unresolved V gene, and the reason for the others is unknown. For V, J and clone size, that table is used; D and trimming come from the DNA. A total of fewer than 200,000 clones appear in this sample, approximately 90% of them only once. About 4.3% of the sample belongs to the ten largest clones.

This entry comes from a study of T cell responses to AZD1222 COVID-19 vaccine (dated by TCRdb to about 2021). As for the study more broadly: A total of 230 to 250 trial participants underwent TCR sequencing, of whom approximately 210 received two doses of AZD1222 and about 26 received two doses of the MenACWY control vaccine. Trial participants were enrolled into age subgroups of 18-55, 56-69 and 70-plus years, which contained approximately 150, 28 and 58 TCR-sequenced participants, respectively.

The full study reports these points: Because no day 14 peak-response samples were available, repertoires were characterized only after the peak T cell response. Spike-specific TCR breadth and depth rose significantly after two AZD1222 doses compared with day 0 and with MenACWY recipients. Most participants were white British and females outnumbered males, and the authors suggested that clonal diversity may have been underestimated. Conclusions about previously exposed vaccinees are limited because only six or seven AZD1222 recipients were SARS-CoV-2 seropositive at baseline. Reportedly, almost half of the unique spike-specific TCRs recognized epitopes lying outside the regions that are mutated in the B.1.351 and B.1.1.7 variants. In the small 56-69-year group, the increase in depth fell short of significance, most likely because of low power. The vaccine-associated CD4 TCRs covered the entire spike protein, and the dominant responses fell in regions 160-218 and 743-854.

From the cysteine through the phenylalanine, the CDR3 covers 13 amino acids. Just CDR3 DNA is preserved here, 39 bases in frame from base 1. The germline V gene gives CDR1 as MDHEN and CDR2 as SYDVKM. Read against the paper, the sample's time point label means: about 28 days (+/-7) after the second vaccine dose. In the paper's terms, the treatment or condition label means: meningococcal conjugate vaccine given as trial control. The vaccinee samples were drawn from two UK trials, COV001 and COV002, one of which was a single-blind randomized controlled phase 2/3 trial testing AZD1222 (ChAdOx1 nCoV-19) in healthy adults. For TCRbeta chain sequencing, PBMC samples were collected from trial participants at day 0 and at day 28 after the second dose.

The rearranged chain carries TRBV28 and TRBJ2-7, with no confident D gene call. This sample comprised peripheral blood, obtained 28 days after the second dose of the MenACWY control vaccine. This receptor was obtained from an adult who received the MenACWY meningococcal vaccine as a control. Read as DNA, the sequence is TGTGCCGGCAGTTTACACAGTACCTACGAGCAGTACTTC. This translates into CAGSLHSTYEQYF.